Following are 22 T cell receptor beta chains from one sample sequenced in a study of blood T cells in healthy people across ages. It was with a sample-barcoded 5' primer and a J-beta primer mix that a second PCR of roughly 7 to 12 cycles was run. TCRdb re-analysed the 5' RACE reads in MiXCR, keeping a single row per CDR3 protein. The sample shows 650,000 to 700,000 distinct CDR3 sequences, about 30% of them seen only once. Material: blood. Receptors originate from a woman older than 75 in good health.

This clonotype has ten or more counts. CDR3 sequence reads: CASSPDGTSTDTQYF. DNA of the CDR3: TGTGCCAGCAGCCCGGACGGAACTAGCACAGATACGCAGTATTTT. The chain couples TRBV11-1 to TRBJ2-3; the D is unclear. The CDR3 runs 15 residues. V dropped 5 bases and J dropped 0 bases, with 12 bases sitting between them. Germline V lookup: CDR1 SGHAT, CDR2 FQDESV (reference sequence).

This clonotype was detected a few times. This chain uses TRBV7-3 with TRBJ2-3; no definite D call. Germline V gives CDR1 SGHTA, CDR2 FQGTGA. The CDR3 loop spans 13 amino acids. V lost 0 bases to trimming and J lost 6 bases, with 7 bases between them. The CDR3 DNA reads TGTGCCAGCAGCTTAACCCCGATCGATACGCAGTATTTT. Its protein is CASSLTPIDTQYF.

This clonotype was picked up many times. V is TRBV9 and J is TRBJ2-7; D is tentatively TRBD1 or TRBD2 (5 bases each). Germline-derived CDR1 and CDR2 are SGDLS and YYNGEE. The length of the CDR3 is 13 residues. V was clipped by 4 bases and J by 6 bases, with 14 bases between them. The CDR3 reads CASSPGTSPEQYF. Written as DNA, the CDR3 is TGTGCCAGCAGCCCAGGGACCTCTCCCGAGCAGTACTTC.

There are many counts of this clonotype. This chain connects TRBV6-5 to TRBJ2-1, with D perhaps given as TRBD1 or TRBD2 (6 bases each). Germline V gives CDR1 MNHEY, CDR2 SVGAGI. The germline V and J ends were trimmed by 2 bases and 0 bases, with 17 bases remaining between them. The CDR3 loop spans 18 amino acids. The DNA for the CDR3 is TGTGCCAGCAGTTACGGCCGGGGGCAACGGAGCTCCTACAATGAGCAGTTCTTC. Translating it yields CASSYGRGQRSSYNEQFF.

V and J are TRBV20-1 and TRBJ2-5, with 12 bases that match TRBD2. The CDR3 totals 17 residues. The germline V gene encodes CDR1 DFQATT and CDR2 SNEGSKA (reference sequence). The trim removed 3 bases at V and 4 bases at J, leaving 12 bases unmatched. As DNA, the CDR3 is TGCAGTGCTAGGGTTCCTTGGACTAGCGGGGTTCGAGAGACCCAGTACTTC. Its protein is CSARVPWTSGVRETQYF.

This clonotype was observed many times. J is TRBJ2-7 and V is TRBV11-2; D remains ambiguous. The V and J ends lost 1 base and 4 bases respectively, with 14 bases between them. The V gene's germline CDR1 is SGHAT and CDR2 FQNNGV. The CDR3 has 15 residues. The CDR3 reads CASSLAAALLYEQYF. The CDR3 DNA sequence: TGTGCCAGCAGCTTAGCGGCAGCACTTTTGTACGAGCAGTACTTC.

Points on this clonotype: With a much larger clone just one base away, this may be a read error. The V call is TRBV6-1, the J call TRBJ2-3, with D possibly matching TRBD1 (6 bases). The CDR3 extends over 15 amino acids. Germline V gives CDR1 MNHNS, CDR2 SASEGT. The CDR3: CASSIVQGWTDAQYF. For the CDR3, the DNA is TGTGCCAGCAGTATCGTGCAGGGATGGACAGATGCGCAGTATTTT.

The chain joins TRBV4-2 to TRBJ2-1; tentatively, D is TRBD1 (6 bases). The CDR3 length is 16 residues. The germline CDR1 and CDR2 sequences are LGHNA and YNFKEQ. V was cut by 4 bases and J by 1 base, with 14 bases left in between. The CDR3 reads CASSPQGQLSYNEQFF. The CDR3 region has the DNA TGTGCCAGCAGCCCACAGGGCCAGCTATCCTACAATGAGCAGTTCTTC.

This clonotype was detected a few times. The chain recombines TRBV6-5 with TRBJ1-6, with TRBD1 matching 11 bases. CDR1 and CDR2 from the germline V gene are MNHEY and SVGAGI. The CDR3 has 16 residues. J gave up 10 bases and V 0 bases, and 5 bases lay outside the gene matches. The CDR3 DNA follows: TGTGCCAGCAGTTACTCGCCCGGGACAGGGGGATCACCCCTCCACTTT. This codes for CASSYSPGTGGSPLHF.

The chain carries TRBV3-1 and TRBJ1-2, with D unclear. CDR1 is LGHDT, CDR2 YNNKEL, per germline (reference sequence). This CDR3 comprises 16 residues. V was cut by 0 bases and J by 2 bases, with 13 bases left in between. The CDR3 bases are TGTGCCAGCAGCCAAGATCCCTACCGACGGAACTATGGCTACACCTTC. It yields the protein CASSQDPYRRNYGYTF.

This clonotype was detected many times. The chain links TRBV10-3 to TRBJ2-5, with 8 nucleotides matching TRBD2. The J segment lost 3 bases and the V segment lost 2 bases, leaving 11 bases of the junction unmatched. CDR1 ENHRY and CDR2 SYGVKD come from the germline V gene. This CDR3 is 17 amino acids long. The CDR3 protein is CAISEPGLAGVEETQYF. In DNA form, the CDR3 reads TGTGCCATCAGTGAGCCCGGACTAGCCGGGGTTGAAGAGACCCAGTACTTC.

This clonotype has ten or more counts. The CDR3 sequence is CAISGEGSNYGYTF. The CDR3, as DNA: TGTGCCATCAGCGGGGAGGGGAGTAACTATGGCTACACCTTC. The chain joins TRBV10-3 to TRBJ1-2, with D possibly TRBD1 on 5 matching bases. This CDR3 is built from 14 residues. The V and J ends lost 6 bases and 1 base respectively, with 12 bases between them. Germline lookup yields CDR1 ENHRY and CDR2 SYGVKD.

This clonotype was counted only a few times. The junction shows a germline mismatch at one end, possibly a read error. The CDR3 DNA sequence: TGTGCCAGCAGCCAAAACATGAACAGGGACAGCGGGGGGGATGGCTGCACCTTC. Protein sequence: CASSQNMNRDSGGDGCTF. This sequence joins TRBV5-5 and TRBJ1-2, with 7 bases identical to TRBD1. Germline V gives CDR1 SGHKS, CDR2 YYEKEE (reference sequence). This CDR3 is built from 18 residues.

This clonotype was found many times. The chain joins TRBV9 to TRBJ2-3; D not certain. Trimming shortened V by 0 bases and J by 7 bases, and 15 bases separated the two germline ends. Germline CDR1 SGDLS, CDR2 YYNGEE. The CDR3 contains 15 residues. The CDR3 loop is CASSVEMASSHTQYF. CDR3 coding DNA: TGTGCCAGCAGCGTAGAAATGGCGTCGTCCCATACGCAGTATTTT.

The table lists this clonotype with many counts. Its ends do not fully match the called genes, so a read error is possible. This rearrangement joins TRBV5-1 to TRBJ2-7, with TRBD1 matching over 8 bases. Germline CDR1 reads SGHRS; CDR2 reads YFSETQ. The CDR3 runs to 15 residues. CDR3 residues: CASSLEGTGSYEQYF. The CDR3 bases are TGTGCCAGCAGCTTGGAAGGGACAGGATCCTACGAGCAGTACTTC.

V usage is TRBV19 and J usage is TRBJ1-1, with D possibly matching TRBD1 (5 bases). From germline, CDR1 is LNHDA and CDR2 SQIVND (reference sequence). The CDR3 has 16 residues. Trimming left V 7 bases short and J 0 bases short, with 18 bases between. The CDR3 region has the DNA TGTGCCAGTAACCACCCTGGGGGGAACATGAACACTGAAGCTTTCTTT. Protein: CASNHPGGNMNTEAFF.

As to this clonotype: A clone one base away is much larger, so this may be a read error. V is TRBV20-1 and J is TRBJ2-3; TRBD2 is a possible D gene (6 bases). Germline CDR1 DFQATT, CDR2 SNEGSKA (reference sequence). This CDR3 region has 14 residues. CDR3 coding DNA: TGCAGTGCTAGATGGAGGCGGGGCACAGATATGCAGTATTTT. Amino acids: CSARWRRGTDMQYF.

On this clonotype: A much bigger clone sits one base away, suggesting this may be a read error. The chain has TRBV6-6 and TRBJ2-7; tentatively, D is TRBD2 (5 bases). Germline V CDR1 and CDR2: MNHNY, SVGAGI (reference sequence). The CDR3 length is 15 residues. V dropped 7 bases and J dropped 3 bases, with 19 bases sitting between them. The CDR3 spells CASTEDPRGRYEQYF. The CDR3 coding sequence is TGTGCCAGCACTGAGGACCCGAGAGGGCGCTACGAGCAGTACTTC.

The chain links TRBV20-1 to TRBJ1-5; possibly TRBD1 for D (5 bases). V was pared by 3 bases and J by 8 bases, with 17 bases between. Germline CDR1 reads DFQATT; CDR2 reads SNEGSKA (reference sequence). The CDR3 sequence is 14 residues long. CDR3 coding DNA: TGCAGTGCTAGCGACAGTTTGGTGAAAAAGCCCCAGCATTTT. Translated: CSASDSLVKKPQHF.

This clonotype was seen a few times. The chain couples TRBV30 to TRBJ2-3; 8 bases line up with TRBD2. Germline V CDR1 and CDR2: GTSNPN, SVGIG (reference sequence). This CDR3 comprises 12 residues. Trimming took 6 bases from V and 1 from J; bases not matched to a gene: 0. The CDR3 protein is CACSGGTDTQYF. The CDR3 DNA is TGTGCCTGTAGCGGGGGCACAGATACGCAGTATTTT.

This clonotype has a handful of counts. Being one base from a much bigger clone, this may be a read error. The rearrangement uses TRBV6-1 and TRBJ1-2; D unresolved. V shed 3 bases and J shed 4 bases, with 3 bases lying between them. CDR3 length equals 11 residues. In germline, CDR1 is MNHNS, CDR2 SASEGT. The CDR3: CASSESYGYTF. For the CDR3, the DNA is TGTGCCAGCAGTGAGAGCTATGGCTACACCTTC.

This clonotype occurred many times. The V call is TRBV7-3, the J call TRBJ2-5, with 7 bases matching TRBD1. The CDR3 totals 14 residues. Trimming took 8 bases from V and 4 from J; bases not matched to a gene: 10. The germline V gene has CDR1 SGHTA and CDR2 FQGTGA. The CDR3 sequence is CASGPTGNGETQYF. CDR3 in DNA: TGTGCCAGCGGTCCGACAGGGAACGGAGAGACCCAGTACTTC.